A selection of T cell receptor beta chains follows, all from one sample in a study of cytomegalovirus exposure and HLA in healthy donors. Generated by immunoSEQ multiplex PCR, the TCRdb table keeps only in-frame clones and is missing some. The table has around 130,000 clones, around 75% seen once. The sequenced sample was PBMCs. Receptor source: a man aged 25-45 years in good health and CMV-seronegative. Both conserved end residues are part of each CDR3. The D gene is left open where the match is weak. Part of the rows lack a size; the others show once, few, many or a class for expanded clones.

D gene	clone size	J gene	V gene	CDR3 protein	CDR3 DNA
-	-	TRBJ1-1	TRBV7-9	CSSSPQSGQFYTEAFF	TGTTCCAGCAGCCCCCAAAGTGGCCAGTTTTACACTGAAGCTTTCTTT
-	-	TRBJ2-1	TRBV4-1	CASSQDPPGSPSNNEQFF	TGCGCCAGCAGCCAAGATCCCCCAGGGTCTCCAAGCAACAATGAGCAGTTCTTC
-	-	TRBJ1-1	TRBV7-2	CASSLVGADTEAFF	TGTGCCAGCAGCTTAGTAGGGGCTGACACTGAAGCTTTCTTT
-	-	TRBJ2-2	TRBV13	CASRRNVGELFF	TGTGCCAGCAGGCGTAACGTCGGGGAGCTGTTTTTT
-	-	TRBJ1-1	TRBV19	CASRFGGSVTEAFF	TGTGCCAGTAGGTTCGGAGGGAGCGTCACTGAAGCTTTCTTT
TRBD2	-	TRBJ2-3	TRBV6-5	CASSKTSGGVHTQYF	TGTGCCAGTTCAAAGACTAGCGGGGGGGTCCATACGCAGTATTTT
-	once	TRBJ1-2	TRBV19	CASRITGIGPGYTF	TGTGCCAGTCGCATCACCGGGATTGGCCCTGGCTACACCTTC
TRBD1	-	TRBJ2-5	TRBV11-2	CASSITGTGEQYF	TGTGCCAGCAGCATAACCGGGACAGGGGAGCAGTACTTC
-	-	TRBJ2-1	TRBV7-8	CASSFGGYRYNEQFF	TGTGCCAGCAGCTTTGGGGGCTACCGTTACAATGAGCAGTTCTTC
-	once	TRBJ2-6	TRBV7-7	CASSPNSGANVLTF	TGTGCCAGCAGCCCCAATTCTGGGGCCAACGTCCTGACTTTC
TRBD1	once	TRBJ1-5	TRBV30	CAWSEGTGSQPQHF	TGTGCCTGGAGTGAAGGGACAGGGAGTCAGCCCCAGCATTTT
TRBD1	-	TRBJ1-2	TRBV5-8	CASSSAGPGGNYGYTF	TGTGCCAGCAGCAGCGCGGGGCCAGGGGGAAACTATGGCTACACCTTC
-	few	TRBJ1-6	TRBV14	CASSPSRGRGFLVRYTSNSPLHF	TGTGCCAGCAGCCCCTCCCGGGGGAGGGGATTCCTCGTGCGTTACACTTCTAATTCACCCCTCCACTTT
TRBD2	-	TRBJ2-7	TRBV6-4	CASSGTSGGAAGF	TGTGCCAGCAGTGGGACTAGCGGGGGGGCAGCGGGGTTC
TRBD2	-	TRBJ2-2	TRBV28	CASRIAGSNTGELFF	TGTGCCAGCCGGATAGCGGGGTCGAACACCGGGGAGCTGTTTTTT
TRBD1	-	TRBJ2-2	TRBV27	CASSLLTGGGGTGELFF	TGTGCCAGCAGTTTACTAACAGGGGGAGGCGGCACCGGGGAGCTGTTTTTT
TRBD2	-	TRBJ2-5	TRBV6-7	CASGGATSGDGETQYF	TGTGCCAGCGGCGGAGCGACTAGCGGGGATGGAGAGACCCAGTACTTC
-	-	TRBJ2-5	TRBV7-2	CASSFSGQETQYF	TGTGCCAGCAGCTTCTCGGGTCAAGAGACCCAGTACTTC
-	-	TRBJ1-1	TRBV4-2	CASSKGEGHSPYEAFF	TGTGCCAGCAGCAAGGGGGAGGGACACAGCCCATATGAAGCTTTCTTT
-	once	TRBJ1-2	TRBV28	CASEISGEGYTF	TGTGCCAGCGAGATCTCGGGGGAAGGCTACACCTTC
-	once	TRBJ2-3	TRBV11-2	CASSLDPRSTDTQYF	TGTGCCAGCAGCTTAGATCCCCGTAGCACAGATACGCAGTATTTT
TRBD2	-	TRBJ2-1	TRBV27	CASRTAGGSGVDNEQFF	TGTGCCAGCAGGACCGCGGGGGGCTCGGGGGTGGACAATGAGCAGTTCTTC
-	-	TRBJ2-5	TRBV7-2	CASSLGLAREETQYF	TGTGCCAGCAGCTTAGGGTTAGCCCGGGAAGAGACCCAGTACTTC
TRBD1	once	TRBJ2-5	TRBV9	CASSAGQGAGETQYF	TGTGCCAGCAGCGCGGGACAGGGGGCCGGAGAGACCCAGTACTTC
TRBD2	-	TRBJ2-5	TRBV7-2	CASSLDYRETWEGETQYF	TGTGCCAGCAGCTTAGACTACCGGGAAACGTGGGAGGGAGAGACCCAGTACTTC
TRBD1	-	TRBJ2-5	TRBV19	CASSRLRDRGRETQYF	TGTGCCAGTAGCCGACTCAGGGACAGGGGCCGGGAGACCCAGTACTTC
-	-	TRBJ2-7	TRBV4-1	CASSHSSPSNEQYF	TGCGCCAGCAGCCATAGCTCGCCGAGCAACGAGCAGTACTTC
-	-	TRBJ2-7	TRBV28	CANSLKNSYEQYF	TGTGCCAACAGTTTAAAAAACAGCTACGAGCAGTACTTC
-	-	TRBJ2-3	TRBV9	CASSVELGWETDTQYF	TGTGCCAGCAGCGTAGAATTGGGCTGGGAGACAGATACGCAGTATTTT
-	-	TRBJ2-5	TRBV13	CASSPGETQYF	TGTGCCAGCAGCCCGGGGGAGACCCAGTACTTC
-	few	TRBJ1-2	TRBV6-1	CASSEYRVGYTF	TGTGCCAGCAGTGAATATCGGGTTGGCTACACCTTC
-	-	TRBJ2-6	TRBV15	CATSRDLGIGSGANVLTF	TGTGCCACCAGCAGAGATCTGGGCATCGGCTCTGGGGCCAACGTCCTGACTTTC
TRBD2	-	TRBJ2-1	TRBV6-5	CASWGGGEQFF	TGTGCCTCCTGGGGCGGGGGTGAGCAGTTCTTC
TRBD1	-	TRBJ2-2	TRBV5-5	CASSLIRQGAGGELFF	TGTGCCAGCAGCTTGATACGGCAGGGGGCCGGCGGGGAGCTGTTTTTT
TRBD1	-	TRBJ2-7	TRBV6-5	CASSYLGQGSYEQYF	TGTGCCAGCAGTTACCTCGGACAGGGCTCGTACGAGCAGTACTTC
-	few	TRBJ1-1	TRBV14	CASSRTGRGTEAFF	TGTGCCAGCAGCCGAACAGGGAGGGGCACTGAAGCTTTCTTT
TRBD1	-	TRBJ1-1	TRBV5-1	CASSKKGTGAVAEAFF	TGCGCCAGCAGCAAGAAGGGGACAGGGGCGGTCGCTGAAGCTTTCTTT
-	-	TRBJ1-2	TRBV4-3	CASSQPGTTEGGYTF	TGCGCCAGCAGCCAGCCCGGTACCACAGAGGGCGGCTACACCTTC
-	-	TRBJ1-4	TRBV5-1	CASSLVGRDNEKLFF	TGCGCCAGCAGCTTGGTCGGACGGGATAATGAAAAACTGTTTTTT
TRBD1	once	TRBJ2-3	TRBV12-5	CASGLRGPADTQYF	TGTGCTAGTGGTTTAAGGGGGCCGGCAGATACGCAGTATTTT
-	-	TRBJ1-2	TRBV27	CASSFSANYGYTF	TGTGCCAGCAGTTTCTCAGCGAACTATGGCTACACCTTC
-	-	TRBJ1-1	TRBV6-5	CASSYTGTEAFF	TGTGCCAGCAGTTACACGGGGACTGAAGCTTTCTTT
TRBD2	-	TRBJ2-2	TRBV7-2	CASSLAGGSGELFF	TGTGCCAGCAGCTTAGCGGGGGGGTCCGGGGAGCTGTTTTTT
TRBD1	-	TRBJ2-1	TRBV7-9	CASSYQGALRGFF	TGTGCCAGCAGCTACCAGGGGGCGCTAAGGGGGTTCTTC
TRBD1	-	TRBJ2-1	TRBV27	CASAGTGLLNEQFF	TGTGCCAGCGCCGGGACAGGGCTATTGAATGAGCAGTTCTTC
TRBD1	-	TRBJ1-2	TRBV19	CASTPGQGNYGYTF	TGTGCCAGTACCCCGGGACAGGGGAACTATGGCTACACCTTC
TRBD1	-	TRBJ1-1	TRBV5-4	CASSFMDRANTEAFF	TGTGCCAGCAGCTTTATGGACAGGGCGAACACTGAAGCCTTCTTT
TRBD2	-	TRBJ2-1	TRBV29-1	CAVWGRSGGGNEQFF	TGCGCGGTGTGGGGTCGGAGCGGGGGAGGCAATGAGCAGTTCTTC
TRBD1	-	TRBJ1-2	TRBV7-2	CASSFDRVSGYTF	TGTGCCAGCAGCTTCGACAGGGTTAGTGGCTACACCTTC
TRBD1	-	TRBJ2-1	TRBV30	CACAARQGSYNEQFF	TGTGCCTGTGCTGCACGACAGGGATCCTACAATGAGCAGTTCTTC
TRBD2	-	TRBJ2-1	TRBV27	CASSPWTSGHNEQFF	TGTGCCAGCAGTCCATGGACTAGCGGGCACAATGAGCAGTTCTTC
-	once	TRBJ2-3	TRBV13	CASSSGLALTDTQYF	TGTGCCAGCAGCTCGGGACTCGCCCTCACAGATACGCAGTATTTT
-	-	TRBJ2-2	TRBV5-6	CASSFSPTGTGELFF	TGTGCCAGCAGCTTCAGCCCCACGGGAACCGGGGAGCTGTTTTTT
TRBD2	-	TRBJ2-5	TRBV11-2	CASSYLSGGAETQYF	TGTGCCAGCAGCTATCTTAGCGGGGGGGCGGAGACCCAGTACTTC
-	once	TRBJ2-7	TRBV7-8	CASSLEGGDYEQYF	TGTGCCAGCAGCTTAGAAGGGGGTGATTACGAGCAGTACTTC
-	-	TRBJ1-5	TRBV5-1	CASSFGGSGQPQHF	TGCGCCAGCAGCTTTGGTGGGTCGGGACAGCCCCAGCATTTT
-	-	TRBJ2-7	TRBV2	CASSERQGIPYEQYF	TGTGCCAGCAGTGAACGTCAGGGAATCCCCTACGAGCAGTACTTC
-	-	TRBJ1-1	TRBV15	CATSLQPTNTEAFF	TGTGCCACCAGCCTACAGCCTACGAACACTGAAGCTTTCTTT
-	-	TRBJ2-7	TRBV11-2	CASSRQTYEQYF	TGTGCCAGCAGTCGACAGACCTACGAGCAGTACTTC
-	-	TRBJ2-7	TRBV6-5	CASSYSKLAREQYF	TGTGCCAGCAGTTACTCGAAACTAGCAAGGGAGCAGTACTTC